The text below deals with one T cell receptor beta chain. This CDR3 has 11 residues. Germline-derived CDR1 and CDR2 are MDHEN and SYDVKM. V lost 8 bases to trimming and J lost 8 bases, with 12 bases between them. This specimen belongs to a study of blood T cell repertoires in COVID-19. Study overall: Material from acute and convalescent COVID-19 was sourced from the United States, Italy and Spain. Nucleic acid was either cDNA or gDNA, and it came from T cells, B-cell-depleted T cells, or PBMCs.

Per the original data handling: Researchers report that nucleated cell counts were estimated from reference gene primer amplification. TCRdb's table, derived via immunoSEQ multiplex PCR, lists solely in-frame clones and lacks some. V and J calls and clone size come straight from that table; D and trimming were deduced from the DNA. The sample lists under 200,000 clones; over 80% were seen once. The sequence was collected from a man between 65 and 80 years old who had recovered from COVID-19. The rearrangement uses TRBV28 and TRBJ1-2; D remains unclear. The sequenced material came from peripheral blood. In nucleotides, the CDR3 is TGTGCCAGCCTCCCCCGCGCCGGCTACACCTTC. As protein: CASLPRAGYTF.